These T cell receptor beta chains were read from a single sample in a study of blood T cell repertoires in COVID-19. Libraries were prepared by immunoSEQ multiplex PCR; TCRdb keeps only in-frame clonotypes and omits some of them. The sample comprises about 200,000 clones, about 88% of which are singletons, and roughly 5.6% rests with the top ten. Sequenced: peripheral blood. The receptors come from a woman between 40 and 50 years old who had recovered from COVID-19. CDR3s include the opening cysteine and the closing phenylalanine or tryptophan. The D gene is left open where the match is weak. Rows may omit the clone size; those that give it use once, few, many or a size class.

D	V	size	J	length	CDR3	DNA
NA	TRBV9	NA	TRBJ1-2	14	CASSVSPQDYGYTF	TGTGCCAGCAGCGTATCCCCTCAGGACTATGGCTACACCTTC
TRBD1	TRBV6-5	NA	TRBJ2-5	14	CASTDRGRQETQYF	TGTGCCAGTACGGACAGGGGTAGGCAAGAGACCCAGTACTTC
TRBD1	TRBV30	few	TRBJ1-6	17	CAWSVRAPTGQTSPLHF	TGTGCCTGGAGTGTACGTGCCCCGACAGGGCAGACTTCACCCCTCCACTTT
NA	TRBV4-1	once	TRBJ2-1	16	CASRDPNRKTQGEQFF	TGCGCCAGCAGGGACCCGAACAGGAAAACTCAAGGTGAGCAGTTCTTC
NA	TRBV27	NA	TRBJ1-2	16	CASGTPDSLWETGYTF	TGTGCCAGCGGAACTCCGGACAGCCTTTGGGAGACTGGCTACACCTTC
NA	TRBV25-1	NA	TRBJ1-2	13	CASSEWERGGYTF	TGTGCCAGCAGTGAGTGGGAAAGGGGTGGCTACACCTTC
NA	TRBV18	once	TRBJ2-1	15	CASSPGLEYGNEQFF	TGTGCCAGCTCACCAGGTCTAGAGTATGGAAATGAGCAGTTCTTC
NA	TRBV7-9	NA	TRBJ2-1	15	CASSLIGSTYNEQFF	TGTGCCAGCAGCTTAATTGGTAGCACCTACAATGAGCAGTTCTTC
NA	TRBV12-3/TRBV12-4	NA	TRBJ1-2	13	CASSPIGAGGYTF	TGTGCCAGCAGCCCGATCGGGGCGGGAGGCTACACCTTC
TRBD1	TRBV19	NA	TRBJ2-2	15	CASLFGQGYPGELFF	TGTGCCAGTCTCTTTGGACAGGGATACCCCGGGGAGCTGTTTTTT
NA	TRBV5-8	NA	TRBJ1-4	16	CASSPATTATNEKLFF	TGTGCCAGCAGCCCAGCTACGACAGCAACTAATGAAAAACTGTTTTTT
NA	TRBV12-3/TRBV12-4	NA	TRBJ1-1	13	CASKTQGDTEAFF	TGTGCCAGTAAGACACAAGGGGACACTGAAGCTTTCTTT
TRBD1	TRBV19	NA	TRBJ2-7	16	CASSTRTGGMFYEQYF	TGTGCCAGTAGTACAAGGACAGGGGGCATGTTCTACGAGCAGTACTTC
TRBD2	TRBV18	NA	TRBJ2-1	15	CASLPLRAGGNEQFF	TGTGCCAGCTTGCCCCTTAGGGCGGGAGGCAATGAGCAGTTCTTC
TRBD2	TRBV9	NA	TRBJ2-7	16	CASSVGASGNHYEQYF	TGTGCCAGCAGCGTAGGGGCTAGCGGGAATCACTACGAGCAGTACTTC
TRBD1	TRBV7-2	NA	TRBJ2-2	16	CASSLGTGVYTGELFF	TGTGCCAGCAGCTTAGGGACAGGGGTTTACACCGGGGAGCTGTTTTTT
NA	TRBV29-1	NA	TRBJ1-2	13	CSVRTASEYGYTF	TGCAGCGTTCGGACAGCTTCTGAATATGGCTACACCTTC
NA	TRBV6-2/TRBV6-3	NA	TRBJ2-7	16	CASSYSTGESSYEQYF	TGTGCCAGCAGTTACTCGACGGGAGAAAGCTCCTACGAGCAGTACTTC
TRBD1	TRBV7-9	NA	TRBJ1-5	15	CASSDTGTDNQPQHF	TGTGCCAGCAGCGATACCGGGACAGACAATCAGCCCCAGCATTTT
TRBD2	TRBV5-1	NA	TRBJ2-1	14	CASSLFGGRDEQFF	TGCGCCAGCAGCTTGTTTGGCGGGAGGGATGAGCAGTTCTTC
TRBD2	TRBV27	NA	TRBJ2-1	15	CASGGGTSGSNEQFF	TGTGCCAGCGGGGGGGGGACTAGCGGGAGCAATGAGCAGTTCTTC
TRBD2	TRBV11-3	once	TRBJ2-3	12	CASSPAGGTQYF	TGTGCCAGCAGCCCAGCGGGGGGAACGCAGTATTTT
TRBD2	TRBV4-2	NA	TRBJ2-3	16	CASSQVGGGSTDTQYF	TGTGCCAGCAGCCAAGTTGGCGGGGGAAGCACAGATACGCAGTATTTT
TRBD2	TRBV6-6	NA	TRBJ2-1	16	CASSYPSASGSGEQFF	TGTGCCAGCAGTTACCCATCGGCTAGCGGGAGCGGGGAGCAGTTCTTC
TRBD1	TRBV14	NA	TRBJ1-2	12	CASSHGDSLVSF	TGTGCCAGCAGCCATGGGGACAGCCTCGTTTCCTTC
NA	TRBV12-3/TRBV12-4	once	TRBJ1-6	13	CASSTTGNSPLHF	TGTGCCAGCAGCACAACAGGGAATTCACCCCTCCACTTT
NA	TRBV5-5	once	TRBJ1-3	12	CASSLRTDYPYF	TGTGCCAGCAGCTTGAGAACGGACTATCCTTATTTT